This TCR beta chain was captured by sequencing in a study of human T cells and chemical hapten exposure. Study details: Small volume differences among pooled libraries mainly caused per-sample TCR yield variation.

As regards this clonotype: Its matching antigen is unknown.

Unique molecular identifiers were linked by the library to individual cDNA molecules. TCRdb analysed the reads with MiXCR anew, one entry per CDR3 protein. The table records 3,000 to 3,500 distinct CDR3 sequences, 49% of them present only once. Unfractionated whole blood yielded total RNA. The V end lost 3 bases, the J end lost 2 bases, and 15 bases lay between the germline ends. The CDR3 runs 16 residues. Germline V gene lookup returns CDR1 MDHEN and CDR2 SYDVKM. Findings and caveats of the study: With DPC sensitization, TCRs exceeding 1 in 1000 frequency showed no change.

Sequenced input: whole blood. The V gene is TRBV28, the J gene TRBJ2-3; possible D gene TRBD2, 6 bases. This clonotype was sampled from a human donor who had alopecia or was a healthy volunteer (not recorded which). Some clones in this sample may be carry-over from other donors' samples. This table probably holds off-target reads from a library built for another chain. CDR3 sequence: CASSFPLGGATDTQYF. The CDR3 region has the DNA TGTGCCAGCAGTTTCCCCCTAGGAGGGGCCACAGATACGCAGTATTTT.